A single sample is the source of the 3 T cell receptor beta chains below, sequenced in a study of shared T cell receptors in the human thymus. Sequenced by immunoSEQ multiplex PCR; TCRdb stores in-frame clones only, minus some. Among about 710,000 clones listed, around 87% were seen once. This same sample was also taken into another study, of human thymus T cells.

The sequencing sample was made of thymocytes. Every receptor here comes from a boy in the first two years of life with a congenital heart defect.

The chain recombines TRBV18 with TRBJ1-2, with a tentative D call TRBD1 (5 bases). Deletions cut 0 bases from V and 4 bases from J, with 9 bases between. CDR1 and CDR2 (germline): KGHSH, LQKENI. The CDR3 length is 14 residues. The CDR3 region has the DNA TGTGCCAGCTCACCACCGGAGACAGCCTATGGCTACACCTTC. It yields the protein CASSPPETAYGYTF.

This clone was picked up one time. The gene calls are TRBV5-1 and TRBJ1-6, with TRBD1 identical over 11 bases. Germline CDR1 reads SGHRS; CDR2 reads YFSETQ. The V gene end was trimmed by 7 bases and the J gene end by 7 bases; junction bases not matched to a gene: 13. The CDR3 totals 17 residues. CDR3 nucleotides: TGCGCCAGCCGGGACAGGGGGAATAACAGGGTGAATTCACCCCTCCACTTT. Protein sequence: CASRDRGNNRVNSPLHF.

The V and J genes are TRBV4-3 and TRBJ2-7, with 15 bases identical to TRBD2. Germline V CDR1 and CDR2: LGHNA, YSLEER. CDR3 size: 17 residues. The V segment lost 4 bases and the J segment 2 bases; nucleotides outside the gene matches: 6. The CDR3 DNA reads TGCGCCAGCAGCCCTCGGACTAGCGGGAGGGAAGCCTACGAGCAGTACTTC. It encodes CASSPRTSGREAYEQYF.